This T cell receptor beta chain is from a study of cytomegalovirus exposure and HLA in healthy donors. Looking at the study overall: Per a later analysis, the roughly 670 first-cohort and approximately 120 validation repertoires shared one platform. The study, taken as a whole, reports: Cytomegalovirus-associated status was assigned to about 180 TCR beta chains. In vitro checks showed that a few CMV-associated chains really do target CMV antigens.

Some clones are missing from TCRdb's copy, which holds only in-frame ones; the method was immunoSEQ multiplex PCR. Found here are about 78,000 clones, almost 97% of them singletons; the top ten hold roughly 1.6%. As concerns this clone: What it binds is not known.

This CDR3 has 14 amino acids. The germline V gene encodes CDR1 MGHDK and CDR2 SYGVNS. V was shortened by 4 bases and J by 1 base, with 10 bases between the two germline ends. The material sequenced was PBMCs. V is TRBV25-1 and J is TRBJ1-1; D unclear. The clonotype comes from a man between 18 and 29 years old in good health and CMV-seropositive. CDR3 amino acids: CASSAPGRNTEAFF. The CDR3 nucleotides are TGTGCCAGCAGTGCCCCGGGTCGGAACACTGAAGCTTTCTTT.